The 22 T cell receptor beta chains below come from one sample, sequenced in a study of blood T cell repertoires in COVID-19 (dated by TCRdb to about 2020). Library preparation used the immunoSEQ multiplex PCR assay. This is the immuneACCESS table as TCRdb keeps it, with only in-frame sequences that have V and J called. A part of the clones is gone; compared with another copy, unresolved V genes explain less than half, and the rest is unexplained. Here the sample has about 120,000 clones; approximately 71% occur a single time. The top ten clonotypes cover 7.9% of the sample. The specimen sequenced was peripheral blood. The source of these receptors is a human donor in a cohort sampled during active COVID-19.

V and J are TRBV2 and TRBJ1-1; unclear D gene. V was clipped by 3 bases and J by 5 bases, with 13 bases between them. This CDR3 comprises 14 residues. Germline loops: CDR1 SNHLY, CDR2 FYNNEI. CDR3 amino acids: CASSDPDPGTEAFF. As DNA, the CDR3 is TGTGCCAGCAGTGACCCGGACCCGGGAACTGAAGCTTTCTTT.

The chain joins TRBV5-6 to TRBJ2-7; D not resolved. Germline lookup yields CDR1 SGHDT and CDR2 YYEEEE. The CDR3 sequence is 12 residues long. Trimming stripped 0 bases from V and 6 bases from J, with 7 bases between. CDR3 in DNA: TGTGCCAGCAGCTTGGAGTACGGCGAGCAGTACTTC. Residues: CASSLEYGEQYF.

J is TRBJ2-7 and V is TRBV7-8; possibly TRBD2 for D (6 bases). Germline V CDR1 and CDR2: SGHVS, FQNEAQ. This CDR3 has 12 residues. Trimming left V 5 bases short and J 3 bases short, with 8 bases between. DNA for the CDR3: TGTGCCAGCAGCGGGGACTTCTACGAGCAGTACTTC. Its protein product is CASSGDFYEQYF.

The table lists this clone with a few counts. The chain combines TRBV6-5 with TRBJ1-2, with 7 bases aligning to TRBD1. V lost 4 bases to trimming and J lost 4 bases; unmatched junction nucleotides: 3. CDR1 and CDR2 (germline): MNHEY, SVGAGI. The CDR3 has 13 amino acids. CDR3 sequence: CASSLGTAYGYTF. CDR3 DNA sequence: TGTGCCAGCAGTTTGGGGACAGCCTATGGCTACACCTTC.

The CDR3 sequence: CAWRGGLAKNIQYF. The CDR3 bases are TGTGCCTGGAGGGGGGGCCTAGCCAAAAACATTCAGTACTTC. The chain employs TRBV2 and TRBJ2-4; tentatively, D is TRBD2 (7 bases). CDR1 SNHLY and CDR2 FYNNEI come from the germline V gene. Trimming stripped 11 bases from V and 0 bases from J, with 14 bases between. The CDR3 contains 14 residues.

V is TRBV19 and J is TRBJ2-7; D perhaps matches TRBD2 (6 bases). From germline, CDR1 is LNHDA and CDR2 SQIVND (reference sequence). The V and J ends lost 0 bases and 6 bases respectively, with 9 bases between them. The CDR3 length is 13 residues. The CDR3 nucleotides read TGTGCCAGTAGTATAGATCTCGGGGGCGAGCAGTACTTC. Its protein is CASSIDLGGEQYF.

This chain uses TRBV29-1 with TRBJ2-7; TRBD2 might be the D (5 bases). The CDR3 is 13 amino acids. V gave up 3 bases and J gave up 2 bases, with 11 bases separating them. CDR1 and CDR2 from the germline V gene are SQVTM and ANQGSEA. The CDR3, as DNA: TGCAGCGTTGATCGGGGTGGTACCTACGAGCAGTACTTC. Amino acid sequence: CSVDRGGTYEQYF.

In its sample, this clone was seen once. The V call is TRBV7-9, the J call TRBJ2-5, with D perhaps matching TRBD2 (6 bases). The germline CDR1 and CDR2 sequences are SEHNR and FQNEAQ (reference sequence). The CDR3 covers 14 residues. Trimming stripped 2 bases from V and 3 bases from J, with 10 bases between. CDR3 sequence (DNA): TGTGCCAGCAGCTTAAACGGGGGAGAAGAGACCCAGTACTTC. Translating gives CASSLNGGEETQYF.

The gene calls are TRBV28 and TRBJ1-1; D gene uncertain. V shed 4 bases and J shed 1 base, with 7 bases lying between them. CDR1 is MDHEN and CDR2 is SYDVKM in the germline V gene. The CDR3 length is 13 residues. The chain's CDR3 is CASSSQANTEAFF. The CDR3 DNA sequence: TGTGCCAGCAGTTCCCAGGCGAACACTGAAGCTTTCTTT.

The CDR3 here is CASSLVFYGYTF. The DNA for the CDR3 is TGTGCCAGCAGCTTAGTCTTCTATGGCTACACCTTC. The chain carries TRBV7-9 and TRBJ1-2; D unclear. The CDR3 spans 12 residues. Germline V gives CDR1 SEHNR, CDR2 FQNEAQ (reference sequence). Trimming left V 1 base short and J 4 bases short, with 4 bases between.

In DNA, the CDR3 is TGCGCCAGCAGCACCTCCGGGATGCGGGGAAACACCATATATTTT. Its protein product is CASSTSGMRGNTIYF. The chain employs TRBV5-1 and TRBJ1-3; D is uncertain. The V gene's germline CDR1 is SGHRS and CDR2 YFSETQ. Trimming left V 4 bases short and J 4 bases short, with 15 bases between. The CDR3 is 15 residues long. Full variable domain (missing parts from reference TRBV5-1 and TRBJ1-3): KAGVTQTPRYLIKTRGQQVTLSCSPISGHRSVSWYQQTPGQGLQFLFEYFSETQRNKGNFPGRFSGRQFSNSRSEMNVSTLELGDSALYLCASSTSGMRGNTIYFGEGSWLTVV.

This rearrangement joins TRBV5-1 to TRBJ2-7; 10 bases fit TRBD2. The CDR3 has 16 residues. Trimming at V came to 0 bases and at J to 4 bases, leaving 7 bases not matched to a gene. CDR1 is SGHRS and CDR2 is YFSETQ in the germline V gene. The CDR3 region has the DNA TGCGCCAGCAGCTTGGGTCTAGCGGGAGTCTGGTACGAGCAGTACTTC. Translation: CASSLGLAGVWYEQYF.

This clone was seen once. The gene calls are TRBV3-1 (or the pseudogene TRBV3-2) and TRBJ1-4, with unresolved D. V lost 4 bases, J lost 4 bases, and 10 bases lay in between. The length of the CDR3 is 14 residues. CDR1 is LGHDT and CDR2 is YNNKEL in the germline V gene (reference sequence). CDR3 nucleotides: TGTGCCAGCAGCCCCCTAGGCCTTAATGAAAAACTGTTTTTT. Residues: CASSPLGLNEKLFF.

DNA of the CDR3: TGTGCCACCAGCAGGACACCTAGCGGGAGCCACTCCTACGAGCAGTACTTC. Translation gives CATSRTPSGSHSYEQYF. The chain carries TRBV15 and TRBJ2-7; 10 bases agree with TRBD2. Germline CDR1 reads LNHNV; CDR2 reads YYDKDF (reference sequence). The trim removed 3 bases at V and 0 bases at J, leaving 8 bases unmatched. This CDR3 contains 17 residues.

V usage is TRBV5-1 and J usage is TRBJ1-4; 7 positions match TRBD1. CDR1 is SGHRS and CDR2 is YFSETQ in the germline V gene. The CDR3 loop spans 15 amino acids. The junction had 9 bases not matched to a gene; V was cut back by 4 bases and J by 6 bases. CDR3 amino acids: CASSEGALADEKLFF. DNA for the CDR3: TGCGCCAGCAGCGAGGGGGCCCTGGCGGATGAAAAACTGTTTTTT.

A word on this clone: At one end the junction does not follow the germline gene, possibly because of a read error. The genes are TRBV6-1 and TRBJ1-5; D may be TRBD1 (5 bases). The length of the CDR3 is 14 residues. From germline, CDR1 is MNHNS and CDR2 SASEGT. The CDR3 DNA is TGTGCCAGCAGGGAAGACAGCCCGAATCAGCCCCAGCATTTT. Translated: CASREDSPNQPQHF.

Here the CDR3 reads CASGFTVTEAFF. In DNA form, the CDR3 reads TGTGCTAGTGGTTTCACGGTCACTGAAGCTTTCTTT. The chain has TRBV12-5 and TRBJ1-1, with D uncertain. Germline assignment: CDR1 LGHNT and CDR2 FRNRAP. The CDR3 is 12 amino acids. V dropped 3 bases and J dropped 4 bases, with 6 bases sitting between them.

The J gene is TRBJ1-1, the V gene TRBV7-2; 10 nucleotides line up with TRBD1. The trim removed 4 bases at V and 4 bases at J, leaving 0 bases unmatched. This CDR3 comprises 13 residues. Germline V gene lookup returns CDR1 SGHTA and CDR2 FQGNSA. The CDR3 DNA reads as TGTGCCAGCAGCTGGGACAGGGGCACTGAAGCTTTCTTT. Encoded protein: CASSWDRGTEAFF.

The chain links TRBV28 to TRBJ2-5; 7 positions agree with TRBD2. The germline V gene has CDR1 MDHEN and CDR2 SYDVKM. This CDR3 has 15 amino acids. V trimming: 6 bases; J trimming: 1 base; junction bases outside the gene matches: 8. CDR3 DNA: TGTGCCAGCAGCCTACCGGGACTATCCCAAGAGACCCAGTACTTC. It yields the protein CASSLPGLSQETQYF.

This chain connects TRBV7-3 to TRBJ2-7, with a possible D match to TRBD1 (8 bases). The CDR3 runs 15 residues. The germline gives CDR1 SGHTA, CDR2 FQGTGA. Trimming shortened V by 4 bases and J by 0 bases, and 13 bases separated the two germline ends. This CDR3 is CASSSQGGSSYEQYF. CDR3 in DNA: TGTGCCAGCAGCTCACAGGGGGGGAGCTCCTACGAGCAGTACTTC.

The gene calls are TRBV19 and TRBJ1-2; D unresolved. The V gene lost 7 bases and the J gene lost 3 bases, with 15 bases spanning the gap. Germline CDR1 and CDR2: LNHDA and SQIVND (reference sequence). The CDR3 length is 14 residues. The CDR3 is CASTQDSSHYGYTF. As DNA, the CDR3 is TGTGCCAGTACTCAGGATTCATCCCACTATGGCTACACCTTC. Looking up the rest from reference TRBV19 and TRBJ1-2 gives the full variable domain: DGGITQSPKYLFRKEGQNVTLSCEQNLNHDAMYWYRQDPGQGLRLIYYSQIVNDFQKGDIAEGYSVSREKKESFPLTVTSAQKNPTAFYLCASTQDSSHYGYTFGSGTRLTVV.

The rearrangement links TRBV6-1 to TRBJ1-5, with D unclear. V was trimmed by 2 bases and J by 6 bases, leaving 20 bases between them. This CDR3 comprises 17 residues. CDR1 and CDR2 from the germline V gene are MNHNS and SASEGT. In DNA, the CDR3 is TGTGCCAGCAGTGAACCCGGTCCCGGGGTCAGGAGTCAGCCCCAGCATTTT. As protein: CASSEPGPGVRSQPQHF.